The source of this TCR beta chain is a study of metastatic and nonmetastatic thyroid tumors. The overall study: Repertoire data that came from the blood and tumor or nodule tissue of malignant and benign thyroid patients were compared.

Findings and limits, study-wide: As reported, TCR beta diversity in blood and tumor was significantly higher in malignant thyroid tumors than in benign nodules.

Authors' analysis steps: The study built a papillary thyroid cancer distant-metastasis classifier from CDR3 differences across clinicopathological groups. TCRdb re-called clones from the PCR reads using MiXCR. These V and J calls derive from TCRdb rather than the authors' analysis. The sample lists 20,000 to 25,000 clones; 20% were seen once. Every patient underwent thyroid surgery untreated. Ten or more counts support this clone. Its antigen is not known. The sequence came from a female donor with papillary thyroid cancer or a benign thyroid nodule (not recorded which). Some clones in this sample may be carry-over from other donors' samples. Sequencing was performed on blood.

DNA for the CDR3: TGCGCCAGCAGCTTCGCCACTAAGGGCACCGGGGAGCTGTTTTTT. It encodes CASSFATKGTGELFF. This chain joins TRBV5-1 and TRBJ2-2, with D uncertain. The CDR3 length is 15 residues. Trimming shortened V by 2 bases and J by 4 bases, and 12 bases separated the two germline ends. The germline gives CDR1 SGHRS, CDR2 YFSETQ. The full variable domain, with the rest looked up from reference TRBV5-1 and TRBJ2-2, is KAGVTQTPRYLIKTRGQQVTLSCSPISGHRSVSWYQQTPGQGLQFLFEYFSETQRNKGNFPGRFSGRQFSNSRSEMNVSTLELGDSALYLCASSFATKGTGELFFGEGSRLTVL.